This T cell receptor (beta chain) derives from a study of Tregs in tolerant kidney transplant recipients. CD4+CD25+CD127- Tregs, CD4+CD25- non-Tregs, CD4 and CD8 cells were sorted. V lost 1 base to trimming and J lost 4 bases; unmatched junction nucleotides: 5. The CDR3 has 15 residues. In germline, CDR1 is LGHNA, CDR2 YNFKEQ. TCRdb's copy holds only in-frame clones and misses some; the assay was immunoSEQ multiplex PCR. The sample lists about 240,000 clones, about four fifths seen once, with roughly 0.67% in the top ten. The receptor was derived from a human donor in good health. Sequenced: CD4+ T cells from blood. This sequence joins TRBV4-2 and TRBJ2-3; 7 bases are shared with TRBD2. CDR3 DNA sequence: TGTGCCAGCAGCCAAGGGCTAGCGGATGCAGATACGCAGTATTTT. Protein sequence: CASSQGLADADTQYF.